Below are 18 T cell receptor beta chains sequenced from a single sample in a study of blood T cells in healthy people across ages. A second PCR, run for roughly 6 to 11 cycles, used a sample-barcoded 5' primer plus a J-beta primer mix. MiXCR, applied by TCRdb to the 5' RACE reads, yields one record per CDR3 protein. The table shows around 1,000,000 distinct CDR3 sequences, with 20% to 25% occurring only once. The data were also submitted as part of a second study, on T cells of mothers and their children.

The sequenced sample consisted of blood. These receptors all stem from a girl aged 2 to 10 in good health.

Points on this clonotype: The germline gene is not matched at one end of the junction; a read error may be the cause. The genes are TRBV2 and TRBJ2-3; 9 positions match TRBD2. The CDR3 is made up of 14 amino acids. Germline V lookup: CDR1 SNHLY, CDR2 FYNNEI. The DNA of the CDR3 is TGTACCAGCAGTGGACTAGCGAGCACAGATACGCAGTATTTT. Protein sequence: CTSSGLASTDTQYF.

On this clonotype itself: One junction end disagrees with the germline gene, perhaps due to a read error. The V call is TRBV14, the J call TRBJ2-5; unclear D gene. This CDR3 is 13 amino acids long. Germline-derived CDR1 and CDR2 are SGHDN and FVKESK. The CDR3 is CASSQEMDHEQSF. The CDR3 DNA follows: TGTGCCAGCAGCCAAGAAATGGACCATGAGCAGTCCTTC.

The CDR3 DNA reads TGTGCCACCACCCCAGGCGGGGTTGACTACGAGCAGTACTTC. Its translation: CATTPGGVDYEQYF. The gene calls are TRBV2 and TRBJ2-5; D possibly corresponds to TRBD2 (6 bases). The J call is in doubt because the DNA end fits TRBJ2-7 better. The germline CDR1 and CDR2 sequences are SNHLY and FYNNEI. CDR3 length: 14 amino acids.

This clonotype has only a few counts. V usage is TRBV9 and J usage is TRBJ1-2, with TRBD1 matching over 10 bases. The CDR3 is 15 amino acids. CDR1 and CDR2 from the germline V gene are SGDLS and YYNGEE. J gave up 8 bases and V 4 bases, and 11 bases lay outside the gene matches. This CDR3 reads CASSRQDRGAGGYTF. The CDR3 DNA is TGTGCCAGCAGCAGACAGGACAGGGGGGCAGGCGGCTACACCTTC. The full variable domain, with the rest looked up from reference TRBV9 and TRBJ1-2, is DSGVTQTPKHLITATGQRVTLRCSPRSGDLSVYWYQQSLDQGLQFLIQYYNGEERAKGNILERFSAQQFPDLHSELNLSSLELGDSALYFCASSRQDRGAGGYTFGSGTRLTVV.

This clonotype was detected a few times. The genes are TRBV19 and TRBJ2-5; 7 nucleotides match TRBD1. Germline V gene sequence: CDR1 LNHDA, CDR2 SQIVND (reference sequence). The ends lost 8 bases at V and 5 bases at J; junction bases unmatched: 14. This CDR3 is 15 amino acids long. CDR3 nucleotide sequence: TGTGCCAGTCGCAGATTTGGGGACAGTGGGGAGACCCAGTACTTC. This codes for CASRRFGDSGETQYF.

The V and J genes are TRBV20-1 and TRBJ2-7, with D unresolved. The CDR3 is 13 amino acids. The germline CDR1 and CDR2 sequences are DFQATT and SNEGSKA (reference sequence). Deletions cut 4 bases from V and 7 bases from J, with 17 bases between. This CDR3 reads CSAIDTRLGEQYF. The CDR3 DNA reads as TGCAGTGCTATCGACACCCGGCTGGGAGAGCAGTACTTC.

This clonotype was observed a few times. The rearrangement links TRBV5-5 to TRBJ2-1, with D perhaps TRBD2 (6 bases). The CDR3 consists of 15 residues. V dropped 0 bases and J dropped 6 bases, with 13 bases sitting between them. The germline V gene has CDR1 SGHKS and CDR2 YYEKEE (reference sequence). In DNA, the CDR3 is TGTGCCAGCAGCTTGGGGGAGGTAGCGGCCAATGAGCAGTTCTTC. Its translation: CASSLGEVAANEQFF.

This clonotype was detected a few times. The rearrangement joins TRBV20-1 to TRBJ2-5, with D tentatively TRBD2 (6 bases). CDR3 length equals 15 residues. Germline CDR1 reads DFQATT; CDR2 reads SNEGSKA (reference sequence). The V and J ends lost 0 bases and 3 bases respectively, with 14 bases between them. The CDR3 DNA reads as TGCAGTGCTAGAGACGGGAGTAGGATAGAAGAGACCCAGTACTTC. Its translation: CSARDGSRIEETQYF.

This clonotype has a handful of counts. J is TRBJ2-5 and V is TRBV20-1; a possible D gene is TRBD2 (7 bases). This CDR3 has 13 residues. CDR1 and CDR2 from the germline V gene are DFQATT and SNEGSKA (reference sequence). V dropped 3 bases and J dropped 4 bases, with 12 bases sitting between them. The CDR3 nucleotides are TGCAGTGCTAGGGGGCGGGGGCTAGAGACCCAGTACTTC. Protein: CSARGRGLETQYF.

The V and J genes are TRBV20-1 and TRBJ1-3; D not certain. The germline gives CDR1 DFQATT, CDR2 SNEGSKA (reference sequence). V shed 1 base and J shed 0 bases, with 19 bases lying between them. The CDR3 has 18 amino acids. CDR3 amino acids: CSARAHLGQDHSGNTIYF. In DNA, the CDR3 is TGCAGTGCTAGAGCCCACCTCGGGCAAGATCACTCTGGAAACACCATATATTTT.

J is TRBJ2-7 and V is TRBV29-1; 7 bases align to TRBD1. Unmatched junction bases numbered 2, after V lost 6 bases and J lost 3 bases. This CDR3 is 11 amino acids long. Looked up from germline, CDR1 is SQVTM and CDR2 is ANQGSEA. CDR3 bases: TGCAGCGTAACAGGGGACTACGAGCAGTACTTC. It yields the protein CSVTGDYEQYF.

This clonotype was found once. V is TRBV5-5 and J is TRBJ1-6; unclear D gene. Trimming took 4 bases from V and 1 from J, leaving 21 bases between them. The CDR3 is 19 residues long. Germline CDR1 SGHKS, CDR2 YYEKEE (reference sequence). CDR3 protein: CASSQVLSDGLSYNSPLHF. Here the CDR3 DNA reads TGTGCCAGCAGCCAAGTCCTCTCGGACGGACTGTCCTATAATTCACCCCTCCACTTT. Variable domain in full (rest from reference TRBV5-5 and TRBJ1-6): DAGVTQSPTHLIKTRGQQVTLRCSPISGHKSVSWYQQVLGQGPQFIFQYYEKEERGRGNFPDRFSARQFPNYSSELNVNALLLGDSALYLCASSQVLSDGLSYNSPLHFGNGTRLTVT.

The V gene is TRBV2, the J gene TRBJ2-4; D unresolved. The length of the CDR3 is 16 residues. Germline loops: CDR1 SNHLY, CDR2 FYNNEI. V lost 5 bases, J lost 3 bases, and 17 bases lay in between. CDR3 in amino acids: CASSLTQEIGKNIQYF. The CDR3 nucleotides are TGTGCCAGCAGTCTAACCCAGGAAATAGGCAAAAACATTCAGTACTTC.

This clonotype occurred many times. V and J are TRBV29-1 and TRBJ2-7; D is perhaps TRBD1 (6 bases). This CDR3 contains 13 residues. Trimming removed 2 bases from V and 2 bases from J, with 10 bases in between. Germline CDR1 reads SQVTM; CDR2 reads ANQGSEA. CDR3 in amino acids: CSVERDIPYEQYF. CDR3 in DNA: TGCAGCGTTGAAAGGGACATCCCCTACGAGCAGTACTTC.

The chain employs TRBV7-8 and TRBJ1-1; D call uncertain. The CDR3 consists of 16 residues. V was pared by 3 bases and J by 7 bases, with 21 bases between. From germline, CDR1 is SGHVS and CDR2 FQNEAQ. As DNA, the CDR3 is TGTGCCAGCAGCTTTAGTGCGGAGGCCCCAGCTCTTGAAGCTTTCTTT. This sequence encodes CASSFSAEAPALEAFF.

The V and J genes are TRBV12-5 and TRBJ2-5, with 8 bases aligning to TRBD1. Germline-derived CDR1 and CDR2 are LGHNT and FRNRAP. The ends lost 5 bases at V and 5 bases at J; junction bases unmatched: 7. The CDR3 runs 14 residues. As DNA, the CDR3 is TGTGCTAGTGGTCCCGGACAGGGATGGGAGACCCAGTACTTC. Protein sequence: CASGPGQGWETQYF.

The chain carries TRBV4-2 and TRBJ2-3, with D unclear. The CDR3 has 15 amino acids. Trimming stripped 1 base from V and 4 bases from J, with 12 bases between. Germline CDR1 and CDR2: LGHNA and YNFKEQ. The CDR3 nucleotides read TGTGCCAGCAGCCAAGCTCTCTCGGATCCAGATACGCAGTATTTT. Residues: CASSQALSDPDTQYF.

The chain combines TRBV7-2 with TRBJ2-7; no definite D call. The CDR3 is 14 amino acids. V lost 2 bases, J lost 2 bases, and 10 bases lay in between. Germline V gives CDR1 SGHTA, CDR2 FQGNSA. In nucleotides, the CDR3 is TGTGCCAGCAGCTTACAGTTGTTAACCTACGAGCAGTACTTC. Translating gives CASSLQLLTYEQYF.